The TCR beta chain under discussion was sequenced for a study of cytomegalovirus exposure and HLA in healthy donors (TCRdb year 2017). With respect to the entire study: The 650 to 800 repertoires of the first cohort and the approximately 130 validation repertoires were produced on the same platform, according to a later analysis. The aim of the study was to test whether cataloging public T cell receptors could identify signatures of past pathogen exposure. A separate validation cohort of roughly 120 different subjects was used in addition to the 666-subject first cohort. The study combined high-throughput TCR immunosequencing, statistical association of individual TCRs with disease status, and machine learning to predict cytomegalovirus infection status.

The V and J ends are trimmed by 6 bases and 7 bases, leaving 18 bases between them. The CDR3 runs 14 residues from the cysteine to the phenylalanine. Of all the DNA, just the CDR3 is kept, 42 bases in frame from base 1. Based on the germline V gene, the CDR1 and CDR2 sequences are MDHEN and SYDVKM. Library creation used the immunoSEQ multiplex PCR assay. Per the original workflow: A statistical classification framework was developed to diagnose cytomegalovirus status using the catalog of TCR beta chain sequences. Here the immuneACCESS table is served through TCRdb, limited to in-frame sequences with V and J called. Missing clones are a known gap in these copies; in checked studies unresolved V genes cover under half, and the rest lacks a known reason. That table is the source of V, J and clone size, and D and trimming were worked out from the DNA. A total of 99,000 or so clones appear in this sample, approximately 86% of them only once. The top ten constitute 4% of the sample.

Broader findings and caveats from the paper: Most TCR sequences were seen in very few donors, while some public TCRs were found in many individuals. The authors suggested that the approach could potentially be generalized to other disease states and immunological phenotypes. The validation cohort had no HLA typing available for a later analysis, so co-occurrence within that cohort was assessed over all 110 or so repertoires. Cytomegalovirus status was reported to be diagnosed by the classifier with high specificity and sensitivity in both the original and validation cohorts. Of the cluster scores, roughly 95% were above 0 in a later analysis, which found that TCRs clustered in the first cohort also tended to co-occur in the 95 to 150 validation repertoires. The study listed 170 or so TCR beta chains as associated with cytomegalovirus. In vitro tests confirmed that a few of the cytomegalovirus-associated TCR beta chains recognize cytomegalovirus antigens.

This clone showed up just once. Its antigen is still unknown. Within one base of it there is no much larger clone, and no base qualities were kept. Donors formed part of the validation cohort, which comprised 120 subjects and was distinct from the first cohort of fewer than 750 subjects. The sample taken for sequencing was PBMCs. This clonotype was obtained from a woman aged 18-30 years in good health and CMV-seropositive. The chain is encoded by TRBV28 joined to TRBJ1-2; the D region possibly corresponds to TRBD1 (6 bases align). The bases read TGTGCCAGCAGCCCAGGGGTAGCGTACGGTGGCTACACCTTC. This translates into CASSPGVAYGGYTF.